This T cell receptor beta chain was recorded in a study of tumor-infiltrating lymphocytes in primary liver carcinoma. Study results and caveats: Present in all five tumor regions were only about 7.5-25% of the top clones.

With regard to this clonotype: No antigen is known for it. The junction departs from the called germline gene at one end, perhaps through a read error.

From roughly 20-30 mg of unsorted bulk tissue, DNA and RNA were co-extracted together. Each of the tumor samples contained in excess of 85% viable tumor cells. With around 500 ng total RNA as template and a constant-region primer, TCR beta cDNA was made. Slightly modified ARM-PCR served as the procedure for the TCR beta libraries. These libraries came from three rounds of nested multiplex PCR. TCRdb fed the multiplex PCR reads into MiXCR, producing one record per CDR3 protein. Of about 190,000 distinct CDR3 sequences listed, around four fifths are singletons. Sequencing input: tumor tissue from primary liver carcinoma. This clonotype was sampled from a man aged 40-55 years with primary liver carcinoma and hepatitis B virus infection.

The CDR3 DNA reads as TGTGCCTGCCCCCGCGATACTGTAGCTTTCTTT. Its translation: CACPRDTVAFF. This rearrangement joins TRBV30 to TRBJ1-1; the D is unclear. Germline loops: CDR1 GTSNPN, CDR2 SVGIG (reference sequence). This CDR3 is built from 11 residues.